What follows is one TCR beta chain and its context. This clone was counted at least ten times. This clone's antigen is unknown. Base qualities were left out, and no much larger clone turns up one base away. This entry belongs to a study of T cells after posttransplantation cyclophosphamide (dated by TCRdb to the mid-2010s). Turning to the overall study: The study tracked T cell repertoire reconstitution by TRB sequencing after myeloablative bone marrow transplantation using posttransplantation cyclophosphamide as GVHD prophylaxis. Samples from approximately 40 PTCy-treated patients and 16 related bone marrow donors of those patients were subjected to antigen receptor sequencing. Blood from every one of the 30 to 40 PTCy patients who had 1-year posttransplant specimens underwent TRB sequencing. In 3 patients, TRB sequencing was also performed on up to 3 more blood samples taken 2 to 5.2 years after transplant, and in a handful of patients, pretransplant blood was also TRB-sequenced. Because TRA and TRB clonality correlated tightly in 10 or so samples, later TCR analyses were limited to TRB. Public TRB sequences were checked against a database of over 3,000 sequences associated with responses to pathogens, tumor antigens, self-antigens and alloantigens.

Genomic DNA was used for TRB sequencing, which was performed with the immunoSEQ assay at survey resolution or with the hsTCRB kit. As for how the authors treated the data: Initial read processing used immunoSEQ software, and repertoire analyses used the LymphoSeq R package. For each TRB dataset, clonality was calculated as 1 minus normalized Shannon entropy, and the Gini coefficient was computed as well. To infer phenotypes in unsorted samples, TRB sequences from sorted subsets of the recipient or donor were mapped onto unsorted samples from the same recipient. TCRdb took this table from immuneACCESS and kept in-frame rearrangements with V and J called. Such tables lack part of the clones; where checked against another copy, unresolved V genes explain under half of the gap, and the rest is unexplained. V and J calls and clone size follow that table, whereas D and trimming were derived from the DNA. This sample has some 23,000 clones in the table, none counted a single time. The ten largest clones add up to about 4.4% of the sample.

On the day of marrow donation, related bone marrow donors gave peripheral blood samples. Peripheral blood and bone marrow mononuclear cells were isolated by Ficoll-Hypaque density centrifugation and cryopreserved. Here is what the overall study found, with its caveats: The TRB repertoires of T cells infiltrating skin or GI tract showed only limited overlap with the TRB repertoires of T cells in blood. At 1-2 months, donor-recipient similarity was low but rose over the first year, and the later blood repertoires were often dominated by donor CD8+ memory clones. Across approximately 41 patients, TRB clonality was highly associated with recipient CMV seropositivity and CMV reactivation, and PTCy diversity was similar to diversity in CNI/methotrexate controls.

Specimen: PBMCs. This TCR was recovered from a woman between 45 and 60 years old in good health, CMV-negative, and a related stem cell transplant donor.

For the CDR3, the sequence is CASSPTASTDTQYF. At the DNA level, the sequence is TGTGCCAGCTCACCTACAGCTAGCACAGATACGCAGTATTTT. This chain joins TRBV18 to TRBJ2-3, with the identity of the D gene unclear. Trimming takes 3 bases from V and 0 bases from J, and the germline ends sit 7 bases apart. The CDR3, from cysteine to phenylalanine, totals 14 residues. The sequence is cut down to CDR3 DNA, 42 bases in frame from base 1. Reading the germline V gene gives CDR1 KGHSH and CDR2 LQKENI. The variable domain in full, with residues beyond the CDR3 obtained from the reference TRBV18 and TRBJ2-3 genes, is NAGVMQNPRHLVRRRGQEARLRCSPMKGHSHVYWYRQLPEEGLKFMVYLQKENIIDESGMPKERFSAEFPKEGPSILRIQQVVRGDSAAYFCASSPTASTDTQYFGPGTRLTVL.